These 28 T cell receptor beta chains were all obtained from the same sample, sequenced in a study of T cell repertoires in ileal Crohn's disease. Clones were sequenced by immunoSEQ multiplex PCR, and TCRdb holds only the in-frame ones, with some missing. Of roughly 3,000 clones in the sample, 86% were seen once. Time point noted: neoterminal ileum biopsy at postoperative endoscopy, about 6 months after surgery. Sequencing was performed on ileal tissue. All receptors come from an adult with Crohn's disease.

The chain recombines TRBV29-1 with TRBJ2-2, with D perhaps matching TRBD2 (5 bases). The CDR3 is made up of 15 amino acids. V dropped 8 bases and J dropped 0 bases, with 16 bases sitting between them. Germline values: CDR1 SQVTM, CDR2 ANQGSEA. CDR3 residues: CSSRSLGTNTGELFF. The DNA of the CDR3 is TGCAGCTCTCGATCACTCGGGACGAACACCGGGGAGCTGTTTTTT.

This clone was observed once. J is TRBJ2-5 and V is TRBV7-9; 9 bases line up with TRBD1. Germline V gene sequence: CDR1 SEHNR, CDR2 FQNEAQ (reference sequence). There are 14 residues in the CDR3. The V and J ends lost 6 bases and 7 bases, in that order; junction bases with no gene match: 9. The CDR3 reads CASSLPGQGGTQYF. As DNA, the CDR3 is TGTGCCAGCAGTTTGCCGGGACAGGGAGGGACCCAGTACTTC.

The rearrangement joins TRBV5-1 to TRBJ1-2; D unresolved. The CDR3 totals 14 residues. V lost 0 bases and J 1 base, leaving 7 bases between the germline ends. Per germline, CDR1 SGHRS and CDR2 YFSETQ. The DNA for the CDR3 is TGCGCCAGCAGCTTGGCCGGCAGTAACTATGGCTACACCTTC. It encodes CASSLAGSNYGYTF. Supplemented by reference TRBV5-1 and TRBJ1-2, the full variable domain reads KAGVTQTPRYLIKTRGQQVTLSCSPISGHRSVSWYQQTPGQGLQFLFEYFSETQRNKGNFPGRFSGRQFSNSRSEMNVSTLELGDSALYLCASSLAGSNYGYTFGSGTRLTVV.

This clone has just one count. The chain is built from TRBV11-2 and TRBJ1-2, with a possible D match to TRBD1 (6 bases). The CDR3 runs 15 residues. Trimming took off 4 bases at V and 5 bases at J, with 17 bases between the two ends. Germline lookup yields CDR1 SGHAT and CDR2 FQNNGV. The CDR3 bases are TGTGCCAGCAGCTCGGGGGGGCCCGACGCATATGGCTACACCTTC. Protein: CASSSGGPDAYGYTF.

The gene calls are TRBV4-3 and TRBJ2-7, with D possibly matching TRBD1 (6 bases). The CDR3 runs 16 residues. V shed 4 bases and J shed 2 bases, with 18 bases lying between them. Germline V gene sequence: CDR1 LGHNA, CDR2 YSLEER. The CDR3 region is CASSPLREGEPYEQYF. CDR3 nucleotide sequence: TGCGCCAGCAGCCCTCTGAGAGAGGGGGAGCCCTACGAGCAGTACTTC.

The chain carries TRBV11-2 and TRBJ2-7, with no clear D. The CDR3 is 15 residues long. The V gene's germline CDR1 is SGHAT and CDR2 FQNNGV. V was shortened by 5 bases and J by 3 bases, with 17 bases between the two germline ends. CDR3 sequence (DNA): TGTGCCAGCAGCCCCCACCCCGGTGGTAGCTACGAGCAGTACTTC. Amino acids: CASSPHPGGSYEQYF.

The chain uses TRBV5-5 and TRBJ2-1; D may be TRBD1 or TRBD2 (5 bases each). Germline V gene sequence: CDR1 SGHKS, CDR2 YYEKEE (reference sequence). The V gene lost 4 bases and the J gene lost 9 bases, with 11 bases spanning the gap. The CDR3 has 12 amino acids. CDR3 protein: CASSQSGGEQFF. The DNA for the CDR3 is TGTGCCAGCAGCCAAAGTGGGGGTGAGCAGTTCTTC.

This clone has a handful of counts. The J gene is TRBJ2-1, the V gene TRBV9; D is unresolved. The CDR3 consists of 13 residues. V lost 0 bases and J lost 5, with 6 bases in between. Germline V lookup: CDR1 SGDLS, CDR2 YYNGEE. This chain's CDR3 is CASSVDRNNEQFF. The CDR3 nucleotides are TGTGCCAGCAGCGTAGATAGGAACAATGAGCAGTTCTTC.

This chain uses TRBV18 with TRBJ2-3, with 9 positions matching TRBD2. The germline gives CDR1 KGHSH, CDR2 LQKENI. The length of the CDR3 is 16 residues. V was pared by 0 bases and J by 6 bases, with 7 bases of the junction left unmatched. Here the CDR3 reads CASSPPAGGFVDTQYF. CDR3 nucleotide sequence: TGTGCCAGCTCACCACCCGCGGGAGGGTTTGTGGATACGCAGTATTTT.

A few counts support this clone. The gene calls are TRBV10-3 and TRBJ2-6; 10 bases are shared with TRBD1. With V trimmed by 10 bases and J by 2 bases, 11 bases remained unmatched. CDR3 length equals 17 residues. In germline, CDR1 is ENHRY, CDR2 SYGVKD. CDR3 nucleotide sequence: TGTGCCACACCCTCCACCGGGACAGGGGCTGGGGCCAACGTCCTGACTTTC. Protein sequence: CATPSTGTGAGANVLTF.

The chain links TRBV7-9 to TRBJ1-1, with no clear D. Germline CDR1 SEHNR, CDR2 FQNEAQ (reference sequence). This CDR3 region has 13 residues. Between the trimmed V and J ends, which lost 3 bases and 1 base, there was a span of 6 bases. CDR3 in amino acids: CASSLTGNTEAFF. Written as DNA, the CDR3 is TGTGCCAGCAGCTTGACGGGGAACACTGAAGCTTTCTTT.

V is TRBV19 and J is TRBJ2-3, with D possibly TRBD2 on 6 matching bases. The germline CDR1 and CDR2 sequences are LNHDA and SQIVND (reference sequence). The CDR3 totals 17 residues. V lost 6 bases to trimming and J lost 0 bases, with 19 bases between them. The CDR3 sequence is CASSPRVRGRSTDTQYF. CDR3 in DNA: TGTGCCAGTAGCCCTAGGGTTCGGGGGAGAAGCACAGATACGCAGTATTTT.

This clone was picked up one time. The chain couples TRBV5-1 to TRBJ2-1; the match to TRBD2 covers 7 bases. CDR3 length equals 12 residues. V lost 6 bases to trimming and J lost 7 bases; unmatched junction nucleotides: 4. Germline V gives CDR1 SGHRS, CDR2 YFSETQ. Here the CDR3 reads CASMRESNEQFF. DNA of the CDR3: TGCGCCAGCATGCGGGAGTCAAATGAGCAGTTCTTC.

This clone came up once. V gene TRBV27 combines with J gene TRBJ2-7, with 12 bases matching TRBD2. The ends lost 4 bases at V and 4 bases at J; junction bases unmatched: 2. Germline V gives CDR1 MNHEY, CDR2 SMNVEV (reference sequence). The CDR3 sequence is 14 residues long. The CDR3 loop reads CASSSTSGGYEQYF. The DNA of the CDR3 is TGTGCCAGCAGTTCGACTAGCGGGGGTTACGAGCAGTACTTC.

The chain couples TRBV9 to TRBJ1-1, with a possible D match to TRBD1 (5 bases). Germline V gene data show CDR1 as SGDLS and CDR2 as YYNGEE. V lost 3 bases to trimming and J lost 0 bases, with 18 bases between them. The CDR3 contains 17 residues. CDR3 bases: TGTGCCAGCAGCGCACCCCGGGACTTGAGTATGAACACTGAAGCTTTCTTT. This encodes CASSAPRDLSMNTEAFF.

The chain recombines TRBV13 with TRBJ2-3, with 7 bases lining up with TRBD1. Germline values: CDR1 PRHDT, CDR2 FYEKMQ (reference sequence). CDR3 length: 15 residues. Losses at the gene ends were 6 bases for V and 6 bases for J; bases not matched to a gene: 12. The CDR3 DNA reads as TGTGCCAGCAGACGCGAAGGGGGCGGTGGGGATACGCAGTATTTT. It encodes CASRREGGGGDTQYF.

The chain recombines TRBV6-5 with TRBJ2-1, with D maybe TRBD2 (5 bases). This CDR3 region has 12 residues. The V and J ends lost 4 bases and 10 bases respectively, with 11 bases between them. CDR1 and CDR2 (germline): MNHEY, SVGAGI. This chain's CDR3 is CASSSNSGEQFF. The CDR3 DNA is TGTGCCAGCAGTTCGAATTCGGGGGAGCAGTTCTTC.

The rearrangement uses TRBV6-1 and TRBJ1-5, with a possible D match to TRBD1 (5 bases). There are 14 residues in the CDR3. Trimming took 0 bases from V and 6 from J, leaving 9 bases between them. Germline-derived CDR1 and CDR2 are MNHNS and SASEGT. The CDR3 sequence is CASSEAPQGQPQHF. The CDR3 coding sequence is TGTGCCAGCAGTGAAGCGCCCCAGGGTCAGCCCCAGCATTTT.

The rearrangement joins TRBV7-9 to TRBJ2-3; 8 bases align to TRBD2. After removal of 1 base from V and 5 bases from J, the junction contained 5 bases not matched to a gene. This CDR3 is built from 15 residues. Per the germline V gene, CDR1 is SEHNR and CDR2 is FQNEAQ (reference sequence). The CDR3 bases are TGTGCCAGCAGCTTAGTAAGCGGGGGCATAGATACGCAGTATTTT. Translating it yields CASSLVSGGIDTQYF. Combining the CDR3 with reference TRBV7-9 and TRBJ2-3 gives the whole variable domain DTGVSQNPRHKITKRGQNVTFRCDPISEHNRLYWYRQTLGQGPEFLTYFQNEAQLEKSRLLSDRFSAERPKGSFSTLEIQRTEQGDSAMYLCASSLVSGGIDTQYFGPGTRLTVL.

The chain links TRBV6-1 to TRBJ2-2, with 7 positions matching TRBD1. Germline CDR1 is MNHNS and CDR2 is SASEGT. The CDR3 spans 15 residues. V gave up 2 bases and J gave up 6 bases; unmatched junction bases: 6. The chain's CDR3 is CASSELPDRAGELFF. CDR3 sequence (DNA): TGTGCCAGCAGTGAACTACCTGACAGGGCCGGGGAGCTGTTTTTT.

This chain uses TRBV6-5 with TRBJ2-2; 9 nucleotides match TRBD1. In germline, CDR1 is MNHEY, CDR2 SVGAGI. The length of the CDR3 is 15 residues. Trimming removed 7 bases from V and 3 bases from J; junction bases left unmatched: 6. Here the CDR3 reads CASTKWDRDTGELFF. CDR3 bases: TGTGCCAGCACTAAATGGGACAGGGACACCGGGGAGCTGTTTTTT.

The gene calls are TRBV6-5 and TRBJ2-7, with a tentative D call TRBD1 (5 bases). Germline V gives CDR1 MNHEY, CDR2 SVGAGI. Trimming cost V 7 bases and J 3 bases, with 19 bases left between them. This CDR3 contains 15 residues. The CDR3 DNA is TGTGCCAGCATTAGGGTAGCCAGGGTAAGCTACGAGCAGTACTTC. This sequence encodes CASIRVARVSYEQYF.

The genes are TRBV9 and TRBJ1-2; D is unclear. From germline, CDR1 is SGDLS and CDR2 YYNGEE. With 2 bases removed from V and 8 bases from J, the gap between germline ends came to 16 bases. CDR3 length: 14 amino acids. The chain's CDR3 is CASSVDNAYGGYTF. CDR3 bases: TGTGCCAGCAGCGTCGACAACGCATATGGAGGCTACACCTTC.

The chain carries TRBV19 and TRBJ2-1; 10 nucleotides match TRBD1. J lost 8 bases, V lost 10 bases, and 11 bases had no gene match. The length of the CDR3 is 14 residues. CDR1 is LNHDA and CDR2 is SQIVND in the germline V gene (reference sequence). The CDR3: CATSGQGLVDEQFF. CDR3 bases: TGTGCCACCTCGGGACAGGGGTTGGTCGATGAGCAGTTCTTC.

This sequence joins TRBV18 and TRBJ2-7, with TRBD2 matching 14 bases. Looked up from germline, CDR1 is KGHSH and CDR2 is LQKENI. This CDR3 region has 16 residues. V trimming: 2 bases; J trimming: 6 bases; junction bases outside the gene matches: 6. The CDR3 spells CASSPVAGLAGVEQYF. The CDR3 DNA reads as TGTGCCAGCTCACCAGTTGCGGGACTAGCGGGAGTCGAGCAGTACTTC. Full variable domain (remainder filled in from reference TRBV18 and TRBJ2-7): NAGVMQNPRHLVRRRGQEARLRCSPMKGHSHVYWYRQLPEEGLKFMVYLQKENIIDESGMPKERFSAEFPKEGPSILRIQQVVRGDSAAYFCASSPVAGLAGVEQYFGPGTRLTVT.

This clone was found once. J is TRBJ2-3 and V is TRBV15; no definite D call. Germline assignment: CDR1 LNHNV and CDR2 YYDKDF (reference sequence). The CDR3 loop spans 17 amino acids. Trimming stripped 4 bases from V and 0 bases from J, with 17 bases between. This chain's CDR3 is CATSTFPGPISTDTQYF. The CDR3 DNA sequence: TGTGCCACCAGCACCTTTCCCGGGCCTATTAGCACAGATACGCAGTATTTT.

V usage is TRBV6-1 and J usage is TRBJ2-1, with a tentative D call TRBD2 (7 bases). The germline V and J ends were trimmed by 8 bases and 8 bases, with 13 bases remaining between them. This CDR3 has 12 amino acids. Germline loops: CDR1 MNHNS, CDR2 SASEGT. The chain's CDR3 is CASGGATDEQFF. CDR3 sequence (DNA): TGTGCCAGCGGGGGGGCCACGGATGAGCAGTTCTTC.

This chain joins TRBV5-1 and TRBJ1-2, with 8 positions matching TRBD1. CDR3 length: 17 residues. Germline V gene lookup returns CDR1 SGHRS and CDR2 YFSETQ. V dropped 4 bases and J dropped 2; count of bases not matched to a gene: 13. As DNA, the CDR3 is TGCGCCAGCAGCCCTTCTCCGGGACAGGACATGAACTATGGCTACACCTTC. This sequence encodes CASSPSPGQDMNYGYTF.